This entry concerns a single T cell receptor (beta chain). Its antigen remains unidentified. The CDR3 has 15 residues. The germline V gene encodes CDR1 SGHNT and CDR2 YYREEE (reference sequence). Trimming stripped 4 bases from V and 5 bases from J, with 15 bases between. The PCR was carried out with 60 Vbeta primers and 13 Jbeta primers. Clones were sequenced by immunoSEQ multiplex PCR, and TCRdb holds only the in-frame ones, with some missing. The table records approximately 160,000 clones, more than 70% of them present only once. The sample originates from a study of cytomegalovirus exposure and HLA in healthy donors. In the study overall: Earlier sequencing of approximately 200 million T cells yielded 100 million to 120 million unique TCR beta sequences. Early released data comprised 80 million to 90 million unique TCRs from HLA-typed donors.

Study-level points and caveats: The study dropped some indistinguishable V segments, TRBV6-2 and TRBV6-3 among them. Later analysis showed most CMV-associated TCR beta chains appearing HLA-restricted.

What was sequenced was PBMCs. The rearrangement links TRBV5-4 to TRBJ2-2; D unclear. The source of this sequence is a male donor in good health and CMV-seronegative. In nucleotides, the CDR3 is TGTGCCAGCAGCGTCGGGTCGGAGAGGACCGGGGAGCTGTTTTTT. It specifies CASSVGSERTGELFF.